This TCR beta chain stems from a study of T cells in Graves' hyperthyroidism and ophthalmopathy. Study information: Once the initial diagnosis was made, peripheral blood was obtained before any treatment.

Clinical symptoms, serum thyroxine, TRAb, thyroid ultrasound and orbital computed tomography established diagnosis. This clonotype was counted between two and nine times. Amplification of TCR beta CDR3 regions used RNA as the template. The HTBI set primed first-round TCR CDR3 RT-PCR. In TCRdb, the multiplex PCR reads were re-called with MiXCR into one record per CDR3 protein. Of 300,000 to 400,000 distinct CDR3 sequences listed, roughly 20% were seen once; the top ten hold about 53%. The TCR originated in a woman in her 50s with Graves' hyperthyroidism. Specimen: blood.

The CDR3 spells CASSIGQNSNQPQHF. CDR3 nucleotide sequence: TGTGCCAGTAGTATTGGACAGAATAGCAATCAGCCCCAGCATTTT. The chain joins TRBV19 to TRBJ1-5, with a possible D match to TRBD1 (6 bases). Germline values: CDR1 LNHDA, CDR2 SQIVND (reference sequence). V lost 3 bases and J 0 bases, leaving 9 bases between the germline ends. The CDR3 loop spans 15 amino acids.